This is a list of T cell receptor beta chains from one sample in a study of T cell responses to AZD1222 COVID-19 vaccine. Generated by immunoSEQ multiplex PCR, the TCRdb table keeps only in-frame clones and is missing some. Found here are fewer than 150,000 clones, around 92% of them singletons; the top ten hold less than 4.5%. The sample in question was peripheral blood, obtained on day 0 of AZD1222 vaccination. These receptors came from an adult in good health. Each CDR3 is given with its conserved first and last residue. Each record gives: clone size, CDR3 length, V gene, J gene, D gene, CDR3 DNA, CDR3 protein. The D gene is left open where the match is weak. Clone size is stated in some rows and not others, as once, few, many or a class when expanded.

abundance: NA; len: 15; v_gene: TRBV10-3; j_gene: TRBJ2-3; d_gene: TRBD2; CDR3nt: TGTGCCATCAGGGGAGCGGGAGGCGGTTCAGATACGCAGTATTTT; CDR3aa: CAIRGAGGGSDTQYF
abundance: NA; len: 15; v_gene: TRBV7-8; j_gene: TRBJ2-5; d_gene: TRBD2; CDR3nt: TGTGCCAGCAGCTTATTGGGAGGGTACCAAGAGACCCAGTACTTC; CDR3aa: CASSLLGGYQETQYF
abundance: NA; len: 16; v_gene: TRBV2; j_gene: TRBJ2-3; d_gene: TRBD2; CDR3nt: TGTGCCAGCAGCTCCGGACTAGCGGGAGGACAGGATACGCAGTATTTT; CDR3aa: CASSSGLAGGQDTQYF
abundance: NA; len: 17; v_gene: TRBV5-1; j_gene: TRBJ2-6; d_gene: TRBD1; CDR3nt: TGCGCCAGCAGCCCGGAGGGGACAGGGTCTGGGGCCAACGTCCTGACTTTC; CDR3aa: CASSPEGTGSGANVLTF
abundance: NA; len: 13; v_gene: TRBV25-1; j_gene: TRBJ2-7; d_gene: NA; CDR3nt: TGTGCCAGCAGTGTCGGGGGCCGGTACGAGCAGTACTTC; CDR3aa: CASSVGGRYEQYF
abundance: NA; len: 15; v_gene: TRBV24-1; j_gene: TRBJ1-5; d_gene: NA; CDR3nt: TGTGCCACCAGAAACTTGGGGACGGGGAATCAGCCCCAGCATTTT; CDR3aa: CATRNLGTGNQPQHF
abundance: medium-sized; len: 15; v_gene: TRBV3-1/TRBV3-2; j_gene: TRBJ2-7; d_gene: NA; CDR3nt: TGTGCCAGCAGCCCACTTGGGTCGAGCTCCTACGAGCAGTACTTC; CDR3aa: CASSPLGSSSYEQYF
abundance: NA; len: 15; v_gene: TRBV5-1; j_gene: TRBJ1-4; d_gene: NA; CDR3nt: TGCGCCAGCAGACAGGGACTTCCCATTAATGAAAAACTGTTTTTT; CDR3aa: CASRQGLPINEKLFF
abundance: once; len: 15; v_gene: TRBV2; j_gene: TRBJ1-6; d_gene: NA; CDR3nt: TGTGCCAGCAGGGCAGGACGGCGGGAAAATTCACCCCTCCACTTT; CDR3aa: CASRAGRRENSPLHF
abundance: NA; len: 12; v_gene: TRBV6-5; j_gene: TRBJ1-1; d_gene: NA; CDR3nt: TGTGCCAGCAGGCAGGACGCGGGGCAAGCTTTCTTT; CDR3aa: CASRQDAGQAFF
abundance: NA; len: 15; v_gene: TRBV28; j_gene: TRBJ1-2; d_gene: TRBD1; CDR3nt: TGTGCCAGCAGTTTAGGGCAGGGGGTGACCTATGGCTACACCTTC; CDR3aa: CASSLGQGVTYGYTF
abundance: NA; len: 15; v_gene: TRBV3-1/TRBV3-2; j_gene: TRBJ1-6; d_gene: NA; CDR3nt: TGTGCCAGCAGCCAAGGGCTGGGGGCGAATTCACCCCTCCACTTT; CDR3aa: CASSQGLGANSPLHF
abundance: NA; len: 15; v_gene: TRBV12-5; j_gene: TRBJ2-7; d_gene: TRBD1; CDR3nt: TGTGCTAGTGCCTCCGGGACAGGCGACTCCTACGAGCAGTACTTC; CDR3aa: CASASGTGDSYEQYF
abundance: NA; len: 12; v_gene: TRBV5-5; j_gene: TRBJ2-3; d_gene: NA; CDR3nt: TGTGCCAGCAGCTTGGTGGCAGATACGCAGTATTTT; CDR3aa: CASSLVADTQYF
abundance: NA; len: 19; v_gene: TRBV6-2/TRBV6-3; j_gene: TRBJ2-1; d_gene: TRBD2; CDR3nt: TGTGCCAGCAGTTACAGTAGCCTAGCGGGGGCAGGGACCTACAATGAGCAGTTCTTC; CDR3aa: CASSYSSLAGAGTYNEQFF
abundance: once; len: 14; v_gene: TRBV6-5; j_gene: TRBJ1-2; d_gene: TRBD1; CDR3nt: TGTGCCAGCAGTCTCCGGACAGGGGAATGGGGCTACACCTTC; CDR3aa: CASSLRTGEWGYTF
abundance: once; len: 11; v_gene: TRBV5-5; j_gene: TRBJ2-7; d_gene: NA; CDR3nt: TGTGCCAGCAGCTTATTCTACGAGCAGTACTTC; CDR3aa: CASSLFYEQYF
abundance: NA; len: 11; v_gene: TRBV29-1; j_gene: TRBJ2-7; d_gene: NA; CDR3nt: TGCAGCGGCGGGGACAGCTACGAGCAGTACTTC; CDR3aa: CSGGDSYEQYF
abundance: NA; len: 15; v_gene: TRBV2; j_gene: TRBJ1-6; d_gene: NA; CDR3nt: TGTGCCAGCAGCGAGACGACAGGCACTTCGTCACCCCTCCACTTT; CDR3aa: CASSETTGTSSPLHF
abundance: once; len: 15; v_gene: TRBV10-2; j_gene: TRBJ2-1; d_gene: TRBD2; CDR3nt: TGCGCCAGCAGTAAGGGACTAGCGGCTTACAATGAGCAGTTCTTC; CDR3aa: CASSKGLAAYNEQFF
abundance: once; len: 17; v_gene: TRBV9; j_gene: TRBJ2-6; d_gene: NA; CDR3nt: TGTGCCAGCAGCCCCCACCTCTGGGGCTCTGGGGCCAACGTCCTGACTTTC; CDR3aa: CASSPHLWGSGANVLTF
abundance: NA; len: 11; v_gene: TRBV12-3/TRBV12-4; j_gene: TRBJ2-3; d_gene: NA; CDR3nt: TGTGCCAGCAGTTTCACAGATACGCAGTATTTT; CDR3aa: CASSFTDTQYF
abundance: NA; len: 15; v_gene: TRBV5-1; j_gene: TRBJ1-4; d_gene: TRBD1; CDR3nt: TGCGCCAGCAGCCTAATGACAGGGTTTAATGAAAAACTGTTTTTT; CDR3aa: CASSLMTGFNEKLFF
abundance: once; len: 11; v_gene: TRBV18; j_gene: TRBJ2-5; d_gene: NA; CDR3nt: TGTGCCAGCTCCTACCAAGAGACCCAGTACTTC; CDR3aa: CASSYQETQYF
abundance: NA; len: 15; v_gene: TRBV6-5; j_gene: TRBJ1-4; d_gene: NA; CDR3nt: TGTGCCAGCAGTTACCCGACAGACCTCCAGGGGAAACTGTTTTTT; CDR3aa: CASSYPTDLQGKLFF
abundance: NA; len: 16; v_gene: TRBV27; j_gene: TRBJ2-3; d_gene: TRBD2; CDR3nt: TGTGCCAGCAGTTTCGGAGCGGGATACCGCACAGATACGCAGTATTTT; CDR3aa: CASSFGAGYRTDTQYF
abundance: NA; len: 11; v_gene: TRBV19; j_gene: TRBJ1-1; d_gene: NA; CDR3nt: TGTGCCAGTAGGGGTACCGCTGAAGCTTTCTTT; CDR3aa: CASRGTAEAFF
abundance: NA; len: 15; v_gene: TRBV27; j_gene: TRBJ1-1; d_gene: NA; CDR3nt: TGTGCCACCTCTTCGATGTCGTGGCTCCACACTGAAGCTTTCTTT; CDR3aa: CATSSMSWLHTEAFF
abundance: NA; len: 15; v_gene: TRBV7-2; j_gene: TRBJ1-1; d_gene: NA; CDR3nt: TGTGCCAGCAGCTTAAACCCTACAGGGTACACTGAAGCTTTCTTT; CDR3aa: CASSLNPTGYTEAFF
abundance: NA; len: 16; v_gene: TRBV27; j_gene: TRBJ1-1; d_gene: NA; CDR3nt: TGTGCCAGCAGTTTAGGACATACCCCGGGGTGGACTGAAGCTTTCTTT; CDR3aa: CASSLGHTPGWTEAFF
abundance: NA; len: 14; v_gene: TRBV10-3; j_gene: TRBJ1-1; d_gene: NA; CDR3nt: TGTGCCATCCATGAAGGGACGTCTAGGACTGAAGCTTTCTTT; CDR3aa: CAIHEGTSRTEAFF
abundance: NA; len: 10; v_gene: TRBV20-1; j_gene: TRBJ2-1; d_gene: NA; CDR3nt: TGCAGTGCTAATAGCCTTGAGCAGTTCTTC; CDR3aa: CSANSLEQFF
abundance: NA; len: 18; v_gene: TRBV5-4; j_gene: TRBJ2-1; d_gene: TRBD2; CDR3nt: TGTGCCAGCAGCTTGCGGCTAGCGGGCTTCATATCCTACAATGAGCAGTTCTTC; CDR3aa: CASSLRLAGFISYNEQFF
abundance: NA; len: 15; v_gene: TRBV7-9; j_gene: TRBJ2-7; d_gene: NA; CDR3nt: TGTGCCAGCAGCTTATCGCCAGAGGGATCGGGGGAGCAGTACTTC; CDR3aa: CASSLSPEGSGEQYF
abundance: NA; len: 13; v_gene: TRBV12-3/TRBV12-4; j_gene: TRBJ1-6; d_gene: NA; CDR3nt: TGTGCCAGCAGTTTTCAGGGCGGTTCACCCCTCCACTTT; CDR3aa: CASSFQGGSPLHF
abundance: once; len: 14; v_gene: TRBV2; j_gene: TRBJ2-7; d_gene: NA; CDR3nt: TGTGCCAGCAGTGAGAAAACTATATCCTACGAGCAGTACTTC; CDR3aa: CASSEKTISYEQYF
abundance: NA; len: 17; v_gene: TRBV4-1; j_gene: TRBJ2-1; d_gene: NA; CDR3nt: TGCGCCAGCAGCCAAGATCAGGGGTACTCCTCCTACAATGAGCAGTTCTTC; CDR3aa: CASSQDQGYSSYNEQFF
abundance: NA; len: 16; v_gene: TRBV7-2; j_gene: TRBJ1-6; d_gene: TRBD1; CDR3nt: TGTGCCAGCACTAACAGGGGGACAGGGCATAATTCACCCCTCCACTTT; CDR3aa: CASTNRGTGHNSPLHF
abundance: NA; len: 14; v_gene: TRBV3-1/TRBV3-2; j_gene: TRBJ1-5; d_gene: TRBD1; CDR3nt: TGTGCCAGCAGCCAAGGACAGGGGGATCAGCCCCAGCATTTT; CDR3aa: CASSQGQGDQPQHF
abundance: NA; len: 17; v_gene: TRBV2; j_gene: TRBJ2-7; d_gene: TRBD2; CDR3nt: TGTGCCAGCAGTGAAAGACTAGCGGGGGGCCGCCGCTACGAGCAGTACTTC; CDR3aa: CASSERLAGGRRYEQYF
abundance: NA; len: 14; v_gene: TRBV18; j_gene: TRBJ1-3; d_gene: NA; CDR3nt: TGTGCCAGCTCACCGCAGTTTTCTGGAAACACCATATATTTT; CDR3aa: CASSPQFSGNTIYF
abundance: NA; len: 15; v_gene: TRBV6-5; j_gene: TRBJ2-3; d_gene: NA; CDR3nt: TGTGCCAGCGGAACCGGGGGGCCTGCCATAGATACGCAGTATTTT; CDR3aa: CASGTGGPAIDTQYF
abundance: NA; len: 15; v_gene: TRBV19; j_gene: TRBJ2-3; d_gene: NA; CDR3nt: TGTGCCAGTAGTATTGGGACGGGACGCGGAAATACGCAGTATTTT; CDR3aa: CASSIGTGRGNTQYF
abundance: NA; len: 11; v_gene: TRBV6-2/TRBV6-3; j_gene: TRBJ2-1; d_gene: NA; CDR3nt: TGTGCCAGCAGTCTGCGGAATGAGCAGTTCTTC; CDR3aa: CASSLRNEQFF
abundance: NA; len: 13; v_gene: TRBV10-1; j_gene: TRBJ1-1; d_gene: TRBD1; CDR3nt: TGCGCCAGCAGTGAAGACAGGGACACTGAAGCTTTCTTT; CDR3aa: CASSEDRDTEAFF
abundance: NA; len: 14; v_gene: TRBV5-6; j_gene: TRBJ1-1; d_gene: NA; CDR3nt: TGTGCCAGCACCAATTTGGGTCCAGGGACTGAAGCTTTCTTT; CDR3aa: CASTNLGPGTEAFF